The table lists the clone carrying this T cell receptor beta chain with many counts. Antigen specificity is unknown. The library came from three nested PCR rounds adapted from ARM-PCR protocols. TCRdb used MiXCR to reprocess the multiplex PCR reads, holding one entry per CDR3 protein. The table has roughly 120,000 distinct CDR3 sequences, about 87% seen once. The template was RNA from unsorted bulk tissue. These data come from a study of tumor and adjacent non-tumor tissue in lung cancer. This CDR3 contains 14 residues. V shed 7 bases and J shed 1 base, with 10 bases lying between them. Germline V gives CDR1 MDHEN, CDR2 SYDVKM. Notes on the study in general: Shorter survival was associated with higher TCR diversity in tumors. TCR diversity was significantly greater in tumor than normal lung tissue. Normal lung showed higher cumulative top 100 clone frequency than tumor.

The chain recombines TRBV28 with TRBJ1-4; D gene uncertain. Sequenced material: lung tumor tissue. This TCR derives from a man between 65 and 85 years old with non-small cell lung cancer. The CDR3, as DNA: TGTGCCAGCACTCCGGGAGAAACTAATGAAAAACTGTTTTTT. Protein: CASTPGETNEKLFF. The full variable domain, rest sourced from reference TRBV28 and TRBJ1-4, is DVKVTQSSRYLVKRTGEKVFLECVQDMDHENMFWYRQDPGLGLRLIYFSYDVKMKEKGDIPEGYSVSREKKERFSLILESASTNQTSMYLCASTPGETNEKLFFGSGTQLSVL.